A single sample gave rise to the 11 T cell receptor beta chains below, sequenced in a study of blood T cell repertoires in COVID-19. Assay: immunoSEQ multiplex PCR; the TCRdb copy retains only in-frame clones and omits some. The data hold approximately 75,000 clones, with about 93% observed a single time. Sequenced sample: peripheral blood. Source of these receptors: a human donor in a cohort sampled during active COVID-19.

V and J are TRBV12-2 and TRBJ2-1; the table gives TRBD1 as D, unverified against the DNA. TRBV12-2 has pseudogene status. The CDR3 length is 17 residues. The CDR3 DNA follows: TGTGCAAGTCGCCTAGGGACAGGGAAAGGCTTTTACAATGAGCAGTTCTTC. Protein sequence: CASRLGTGKGFYNEQFF.

As for this clone: In this CDR3 the conserved last residue, phenylalanine or tryptophan, is missing, so a read error is likely. V and J are TRBV12-3 or TRBV12-4 and TRBJ1-2; D may be TRBD1 (5 bases). The CDR3 is 12 amino acids. V lost 5 bases to trimming and J lost 8 bases, with 12 bases between them. CDR3 sequence (DNA): TGTGCCAGCAGTCCGGGGGTCGTCGGCTACACCCTC. Translation gives CASSPGVVGYTL.

The J gene is TRBJ2-1, the V gene TRBV20-1; 12 bases agree with TRBD2. The CDR3 loop spans 17 amino acids. Germline values: CDR1 DFQATT, CDR2 SNEGSKA (reference sequence). The junction had 12 bases not matched to a gene; V was cut back by 3 bases and J by 6 bases. The CDR3 sequence is CSASYLAGGQLRNEQFF. The CDR3 nucleotides are TGCAGTGCTAGTTACCTAGCGGGGGGGCAGTTGCGCAATGAGCAGTTCTTC.

The gene calls are TRBV11-2 and TRBJ2-7, with a tentative D call TRBD2 (6 bases). CDR3 length: 14 residues. Deletions cut 1 base from V and 6 bases from J, with 13 bases between. From germline, CDR1 is SGHAT and CDR2 FQNNGV. The CDR3 nucleotides are TGTGCCAGCAGCTTAGTAGTTGGCGGGGTCGAGCAGTACTTC. It encodes CASSLVVGGVEQYF.

This clone was observed once. The chain combines TRBV24-1 with TRBJ2-5; a possible D gene is TRBD1 (6 bases). The germline V gene has CDR1 KGHDR and CDR2 SFDVKD. This CDR3 has 15 amino acids. V dropped 3 bases and J dropped 5 bases, with 15 bases sitting between them. CDR3 protein: CATSDPTGPKETQYF. The CDR3, as DNA: TGTGCCACCAGTGATCCGACAGGCCCCAAGGAGACCCAGTACTTC.

The chain links TRBV7-9 to TRBJ2-5; TRBD2 agrees at 8 bases. Germline CDR1 SEHNR, CDR2 FQNEAQ (reference sequence). The V segment lost 1 base and the J segment 7 bases; nucleotides outside the gene matches: 5. The CDR3 is 14 amino acids. In nucleotides, the CDR3 is TGTGCCAGCAGCTTAGGCGGGGGGCGATTGACCCAGTACTTC. The encoded protein is CASSLGGGRLTQYF.

The chain is built from TRBV6-5 and TRBJ1-6; 10 bases are shared with TRBD1. The V gene's germline CDR1 is MNHEY and CDR2 SVGAGI. V lost 6 bases to trimming and J lost 9 bases; unmatched junction nucleotides: 8. The CDR3 extends over 15 amino acids. The CDR3 reads CASSHGQGGTSPLHF. In DNA form, the CDR3 reads TGTGCCAGCAGCCACGGACAGGGGGGTACTTCACCCCTCCACTTT.

V is TRBV5-1 and J is TRBJ2-7; D gene uncertain. Per germline, CDR1 SGHRS and CDR2 YFSETQ. V was trimmed by 2 bases and J by 0 bases, leaving 9 bases between them. This CDR3 contains 14 residues. CDR3 nucleotides: TGCGCCAGCAGCTTCCTCGCAGTCTCCTACGAGCAGTACTTC. It codes for CASSFLAVSYEQYF.

The rearrangement links TRBV7-9 to TRBJ2-7; possibly TRBD1 for D (6 bases). The CDR3 covers 14 residues. Looked up from germline, CDR1 is SEHNR and CDR2 is FQNEAQ (reference sequence). V lost 5 bases and J 0 bases, leaving 11 bases between the germline ends. Here the CDR3 reads CASSPQGHSYEQYF. CDR3 coding DNA: TGTGCCAGCAGCCCCCAGGGGCACTCCTACGAGCAGTACTTC.

J is TRBJ2-7 and V is TRBV2, with D uncertain. Germline CDR1 and CDR2: SNHLY and FYNNEI. V was shortened by 7 bases and J by 4 bases, with 8 bases between the two germline ends. CDR3 length: 11 amino acids. The CDR3 sequence is CASISLYEQYF. The CDR3 bases are TGTGCCAGCATATCCCTTTACGAGCAGTACTTC.

This chain joins TRBV7-2 and TRBJ1-5, with TRBD1 identical over 9 bases. The J segment lost 2 bases and the V segment lost 4 bases, leaving 3 bases of the junction unmatched. CDR1 is SGHTA, CDR2 FQGNSA, per germline. The CDR3 runs 15 residues. The CDR3 region is CASSWGQGGNQPQHF. The DNA of the CDR3 is TGTGCCAGCAGCTGGGGACAGGGAGGCAATCAGCCCCAGCATTTT.